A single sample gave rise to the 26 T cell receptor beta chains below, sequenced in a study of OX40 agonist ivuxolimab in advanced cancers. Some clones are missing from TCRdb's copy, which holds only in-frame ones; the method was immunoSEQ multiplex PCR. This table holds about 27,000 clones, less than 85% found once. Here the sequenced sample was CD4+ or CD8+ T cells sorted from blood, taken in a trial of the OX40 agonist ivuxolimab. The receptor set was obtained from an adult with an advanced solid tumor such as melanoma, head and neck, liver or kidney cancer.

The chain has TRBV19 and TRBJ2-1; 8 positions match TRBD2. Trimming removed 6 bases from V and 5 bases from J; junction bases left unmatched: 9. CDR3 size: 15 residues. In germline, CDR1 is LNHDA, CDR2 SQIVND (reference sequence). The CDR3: CASSLSGTANNEQFF. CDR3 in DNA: TGTGCCAGTAGCCTTAGCGGGACTGCAAACAATGAGCAGTTCTTC.

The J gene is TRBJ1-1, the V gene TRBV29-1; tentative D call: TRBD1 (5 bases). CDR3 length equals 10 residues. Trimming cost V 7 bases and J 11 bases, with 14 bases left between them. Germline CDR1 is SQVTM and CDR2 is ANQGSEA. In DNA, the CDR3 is TGCAGCGACTTACGGGACTCTGCTTTCTTT. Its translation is CSDLRDSAFF.

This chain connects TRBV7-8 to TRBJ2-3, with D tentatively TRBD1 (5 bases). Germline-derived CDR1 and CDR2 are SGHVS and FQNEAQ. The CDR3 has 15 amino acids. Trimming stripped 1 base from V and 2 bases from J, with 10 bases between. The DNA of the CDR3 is TGTGCCAGCAGCTTAGTAGGGGCCTACACAGATACGCAGTATTTT. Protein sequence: CASSLVGAYTDTQYF. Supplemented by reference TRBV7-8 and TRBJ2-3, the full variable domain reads GAGVSQSPRYKVAKRGQDVALRCDPISGHVSLFWYQQALGQGPEFLTYFQNEAQLDKSGLPSDRFFAERPEGSVSTLKIQRTQQEDSAVYLCASSLVGAYTDTQYFGPGTRLTVL.

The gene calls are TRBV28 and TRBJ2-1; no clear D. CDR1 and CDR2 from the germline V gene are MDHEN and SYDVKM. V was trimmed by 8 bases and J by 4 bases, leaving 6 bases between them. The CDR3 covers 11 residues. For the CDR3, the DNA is TGTGCCAGCCAAACATACAATGAGCAGTTCTTC. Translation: CASQTYNEQFF.

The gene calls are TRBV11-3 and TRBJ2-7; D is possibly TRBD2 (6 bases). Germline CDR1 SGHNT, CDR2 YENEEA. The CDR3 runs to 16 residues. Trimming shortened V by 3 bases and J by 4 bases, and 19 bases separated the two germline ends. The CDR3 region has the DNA TGTGCCAGCAGCTTTAATGGGGAGGAGAACCAATACGAGCAGTACTTC. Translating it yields CASSFNGEENQYEQYF.

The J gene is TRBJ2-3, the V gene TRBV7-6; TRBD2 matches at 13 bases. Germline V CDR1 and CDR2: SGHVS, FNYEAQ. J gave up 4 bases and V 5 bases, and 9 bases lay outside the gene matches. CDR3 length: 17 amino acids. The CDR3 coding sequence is TGTGCCAGCAGCCTAGGGACTAGCGGGACGGGCGCAGATACGCAGTATTTT. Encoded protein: CASSLGTSGTGADTQYF.

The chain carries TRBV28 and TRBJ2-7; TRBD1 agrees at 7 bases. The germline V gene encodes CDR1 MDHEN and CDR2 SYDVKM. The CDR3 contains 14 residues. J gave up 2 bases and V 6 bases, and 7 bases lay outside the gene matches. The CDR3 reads CASSWTGETYEQYF. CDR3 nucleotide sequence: TGTGCCAGCAGCTGGACAGGTGAAACCTACGAGCAGTACTTC.

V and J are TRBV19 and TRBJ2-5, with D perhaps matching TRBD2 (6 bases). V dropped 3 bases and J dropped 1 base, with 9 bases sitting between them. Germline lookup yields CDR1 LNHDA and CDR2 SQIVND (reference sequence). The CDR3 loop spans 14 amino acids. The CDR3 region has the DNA TGTGCCAGTAGTATCGGAGGGACCCAAGAGACCCAGTACTTC. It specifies CASSIGGTQETQYF.

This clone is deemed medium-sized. CDR3 nucleotides: TGCGCCAGCAGCTTGGAACCCGAAGGGACAGGTCAGGTTCATGAGCAGTTCTTC. This encodes CASSLEPEGTGQVHEQFF. The chain has TRBV5-1 and TRBJ2-1; 8 positions agree with TRBD1. CDR1 is SGHRS and CDR2 is YFSETQ in the germline V gene. The length of the CDR3 is 18 residues. V trimming: 0 bases; J trimming: 8 bases; junction bases outside the gene matches: 16.

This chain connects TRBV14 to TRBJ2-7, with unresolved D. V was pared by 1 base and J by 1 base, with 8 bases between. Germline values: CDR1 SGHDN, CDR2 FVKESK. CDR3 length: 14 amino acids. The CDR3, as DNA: TGTGCCAGCAGCCAAGGGGCCTATTCCTACGAGCAGTACTTC. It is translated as CASSQGAYSYEQYF.

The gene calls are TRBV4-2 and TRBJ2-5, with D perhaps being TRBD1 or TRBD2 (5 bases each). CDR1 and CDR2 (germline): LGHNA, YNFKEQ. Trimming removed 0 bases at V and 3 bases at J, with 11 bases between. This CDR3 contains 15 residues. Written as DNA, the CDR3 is TGTGCCAGCAGCCAAGATGAGGGGTACAAAGAGACCCAGTACTTC. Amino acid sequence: CASSQDEGYKETQYF.

CDR3 residues: CASSLGTGTYEQYF. CDR3 nucleotide sequence: TGTGCCAGCAGCTTAGGAACGGGAACCTACGAGCAGTACTTC. The J gene is TRBJ2-7, the V gene TRBV11-2, with D perhaps TRBD2 (5 bases). The V gene lost 1 base and the J gene lost 2 bases, with 9 bases spanning the gap. Per the germline V gene, CDR1 is SGHAT and CDR2 is FQNNGV. The CDR3 covers 14 residues.

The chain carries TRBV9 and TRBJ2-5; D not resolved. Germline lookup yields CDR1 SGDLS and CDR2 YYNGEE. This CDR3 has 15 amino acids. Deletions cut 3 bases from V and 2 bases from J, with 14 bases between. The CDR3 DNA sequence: TGTGCCAGCAGCGAGGGCGATGGGTCGCAAGAGACCCAGTACTTC. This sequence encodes CASSEGDGSQETQYF.

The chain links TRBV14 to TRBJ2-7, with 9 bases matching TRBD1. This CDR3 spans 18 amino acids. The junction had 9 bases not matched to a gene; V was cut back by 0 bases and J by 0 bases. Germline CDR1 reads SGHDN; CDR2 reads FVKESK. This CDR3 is CASSQDLAKGQGSYEQYF. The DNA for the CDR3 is TGTGCCAGCAGCCAAGACCTAGCGAAGGGACAGGGCTCCTACGAGCAGTACTTC.

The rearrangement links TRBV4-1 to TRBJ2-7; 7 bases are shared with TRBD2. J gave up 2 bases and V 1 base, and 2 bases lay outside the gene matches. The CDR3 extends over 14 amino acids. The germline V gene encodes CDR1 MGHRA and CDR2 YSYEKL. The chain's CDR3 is CASSQARGAYEQYF. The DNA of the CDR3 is TGCGCCAGCAGCCAAGCTCGGGGGGCCTACGAGCAGTACTTC.

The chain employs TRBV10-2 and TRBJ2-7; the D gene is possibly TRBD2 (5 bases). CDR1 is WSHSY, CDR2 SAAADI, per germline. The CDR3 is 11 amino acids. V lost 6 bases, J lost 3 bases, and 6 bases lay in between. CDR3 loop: CASSAGYEQYF. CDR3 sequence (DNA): TGCGCCAGCAGCGCGGGCTACGAGCAGTACTTC.

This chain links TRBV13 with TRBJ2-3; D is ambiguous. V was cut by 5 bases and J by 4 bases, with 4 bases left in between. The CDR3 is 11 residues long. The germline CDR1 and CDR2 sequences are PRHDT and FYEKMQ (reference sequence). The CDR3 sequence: CASSLSDTQYF. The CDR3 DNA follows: TGTGCCAGCAGCCTCTCAGATACGCAGTATTTT.

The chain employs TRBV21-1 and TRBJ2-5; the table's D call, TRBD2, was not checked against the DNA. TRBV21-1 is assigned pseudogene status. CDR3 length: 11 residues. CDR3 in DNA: TGTGCCAGCAGCAAACCGAGTACCCAGTACTTC. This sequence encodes CASSKPSTQYF.

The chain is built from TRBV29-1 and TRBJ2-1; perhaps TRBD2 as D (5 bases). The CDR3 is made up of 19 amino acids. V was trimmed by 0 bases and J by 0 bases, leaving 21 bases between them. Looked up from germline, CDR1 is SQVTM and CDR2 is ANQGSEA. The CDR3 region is CSVEEFGSGEWSSYNEQFF. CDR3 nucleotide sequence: TGCAGCGTTGAAGAGTTCGGGTCCGGGGAGTGGAGCTCCTACAATGAGCAGTTCTTC.

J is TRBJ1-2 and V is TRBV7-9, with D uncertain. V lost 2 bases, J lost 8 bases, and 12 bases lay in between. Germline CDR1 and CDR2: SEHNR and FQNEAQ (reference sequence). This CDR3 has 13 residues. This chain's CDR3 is CASSLSVVRGYTF. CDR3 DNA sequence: TGTGCCAGCAGCTTATCTGTAGTACGGGGCTACACCTTC. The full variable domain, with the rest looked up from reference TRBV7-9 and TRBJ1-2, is DTGVSQNPRHKITKRGQNVTFRCDPISEHNRLYWYRQTLGQGPEFLTYFQNEAQLEKSRLLSDRFSAERPKGSFSTLEIQRTEQGDSAMYLCASSLSVVRGYTFGSGTRLTVV.

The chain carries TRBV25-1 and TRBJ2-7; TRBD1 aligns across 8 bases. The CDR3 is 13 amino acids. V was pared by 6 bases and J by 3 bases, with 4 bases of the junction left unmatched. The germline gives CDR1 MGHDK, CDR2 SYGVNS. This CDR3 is CASRGQGGYEQYF. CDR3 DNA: TGTGCCAGCAGAGGACAGGGTGGCTACGAGCAGTACTTC.

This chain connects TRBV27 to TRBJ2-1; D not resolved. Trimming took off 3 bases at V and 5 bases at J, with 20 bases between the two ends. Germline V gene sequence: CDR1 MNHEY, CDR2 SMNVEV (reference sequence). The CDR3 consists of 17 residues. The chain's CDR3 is CASSFVPPLGSNNEQFF. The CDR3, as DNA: TGTGCCAGCAGTTTTGTCCCACCATTAGGGTCAAACAATGAGCAGTTCTTC.

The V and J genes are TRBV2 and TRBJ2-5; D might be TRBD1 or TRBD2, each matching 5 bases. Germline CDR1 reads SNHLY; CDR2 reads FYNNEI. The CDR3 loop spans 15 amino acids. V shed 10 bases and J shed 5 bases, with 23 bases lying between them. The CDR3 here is CATEPGRTIVETQYF. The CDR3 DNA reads TGTGCCACCGAACCGGGACGAACAATAGTGGAGACCCAGTACTTC.

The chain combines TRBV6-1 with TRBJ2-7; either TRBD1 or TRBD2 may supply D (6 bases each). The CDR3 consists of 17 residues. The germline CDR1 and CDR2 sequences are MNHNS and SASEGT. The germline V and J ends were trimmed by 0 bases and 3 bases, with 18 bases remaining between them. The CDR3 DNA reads TGTGCCAGCAGTGAAGCGAGGTTTAGGGGGGCATTCTACGAGCAGTACTTC. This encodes CASSEARFRGAFYEQYF.

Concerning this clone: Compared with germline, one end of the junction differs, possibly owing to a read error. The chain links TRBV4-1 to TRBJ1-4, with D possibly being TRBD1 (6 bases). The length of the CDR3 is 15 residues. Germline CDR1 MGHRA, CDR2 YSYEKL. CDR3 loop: CASSRTGTTNEKLFF. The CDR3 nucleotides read TGCGCCAGCAGCCGCACCGGGACAACAAATGAAAAACTGTTTTTT.

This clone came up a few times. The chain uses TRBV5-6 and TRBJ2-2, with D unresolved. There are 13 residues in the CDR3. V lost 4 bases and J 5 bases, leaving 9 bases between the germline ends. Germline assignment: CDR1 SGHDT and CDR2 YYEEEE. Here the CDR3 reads CASSDDLTGELFF. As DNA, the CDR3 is TGTGCCAGCAGCGATGATTTGACCGGGGAGCTGTTTTTT.